This TCR beta chain stems from a study of shared clonotypes between healthy human individuals. Study conclusions and caveats: Despite large depth, rarefaction showed incomplete sorted-subset sequencing. Only blood samples were collected, and tissue repertoires likely differ.

Assay used: immunoSEQ multiplex PCR; TCRdb lists only in-frame clones, some missing. The sample yields approximately 2,000,000 clones, just under 95% seen once. Of note for this clone: What it binds is unknown.

The junction had 7 bases not matched to a gene; V was cut back by 6 bases and J by 1 base. The CDR3 length is 15 residues. In germline, CDR1 is MDHEN, CDR2 SYDVKM. This receptor was identified in a young man in good health. Some clones in this sample may be carry-over from other donors' samples. The chain is built from TRBV28 and TRBJ2-7, with 9 bases aligning to TRBD2. The sample was naive CD4+ T cells from PBMCs. This sample's subset: CD45RA+ positively selected. This CDR3 is CASSYRLAESYEQYF. For the CDR3, the DNA is TGTGCCAGCAGCTATCGACTAGCGGAATCCTACGAGCAGTACTTC.